Each of the 5 T cell receptor beta chains below was sequenced from the same sample in a study of T cells in Graves' hyperthyroidism and ophthalmopathy. Template material for amplifying TCR beta CDR3 regions consisted of RNA transcripts. The study used the HTBI primer set for a first-round RT-PCR of the TCR CDR3. A single record per CDR3 protein comes from TCRdb applying MiXCR to the multiplex PCR reads. The table lists about 500,000 distinct CDR3 sequences, about 16% of them singletons, with around 28% in the top ten. Sequencing was done on a sample of blood. The receptors shown here come from a woman aged 25 to 39 with Graves' ophthalmopathy.

The chain employs TRBV15 and TRBJ1-1; D uncertain. Per germline, CDR1 LNHNV and CDR2 YYDKDF (reference sequence). Trimming left V 4 bases short and J 1 base short, with 4 bases between. This CDR3 is 12 amino acids long. The CDR3 nucleotides read TGTGCCACCAGCATGGCGAACACTGAAGCTTTCTTT. Translating gives CATSMANTEAFF.

This clonotype turned up a few times. The rearrangement links TRBV9 to TRBJ2-1; perhaps TRBD2 as D (6 bases). Germline values: CDR1 SGDLS, CDR2 YYNGEE. Trimming left V 3 bases short and J 4 bases short, with 14 bases between. The CDR3 totals 15 residues. The chain's CDR3 is CASSGGGDLYNEQFF. The DNA of the CDR3 is TGTGCCAGCAGCGGTGGAGGGGACCTATACAATGAGCAGTTCTTC.

The rearrangement joins TRBV4-3 to TRBJ2-2; 9 bases fit TRBD1. CDR3 size: 16 residues. Germline loops: CDR1 LGHNA, CDR2 YSLEER. J lost 3 bases, V lost 8 bases, and 10 bases had no gene match. The CDR3 loop reads CASRLYRQGDTGELFF. The CDR3 nucleotides read TGCGCCAGCCGCTTATATAGACAGGGGGACACCGGGGAGCTGTTTTTT.

J is TRBJ2-1 and V is TRBV29-1; possible D gene TRBD1, 5 bases. Germline V CDR1 and CDR2: SQVTM, ANQGSEA. V lost 4 bases and J lost 3, with 13 bases in between. The CDR3 runs 14 residues. The CDR3 coding sequence is TGCAGCGTTGTAACAGGCCACTTCTACAATGAGCAGTTCTTC. Translated: CSVVTGHFYNEQFF.

This clonotype appeared many times. The J gene is TRBJ2-5, the V gene TRBV20-1; D is tentatively TRBD1 or TRBD2 (5 bases each). CDR1 DFQATT and CDR2 SNEGSKA come from the germline V gene (reference sequence). Trimming shortened V by 1 base and J by 0 bases, and 15 bases separated the two germline ends. The CDR3 length is 16 residues. CDR3 in DNA: TGCAGTGCTAGAGGGGACGTCGGGACCTACCAAGAGACCCAGTACTTC. As protein: CSARGDVGTYQETQYF.